The 13 T cell receptor beta chains below come from one sample, sequenced in a study of CD8 T cells in ankylosing spondylitis (dated by TCRdb to about 2017). Preparation of the library involved 5' RACE. TCRdb names Illumina HiSeq 2500 as the instrument used. TCRdb handled the public reads itself, with Q25 trimming in fastp and clone calling in MiXCR, and kept productive beta chains. Each record represents a unique CDR3 protein, reported with the most common genes and DNA among its rows. This sample has hundreds of thousands of distinct CDR3 sequences in its table, and 10% to 15% of those were observed once. Together, the top ten hold about 0.5% of the sample. The research as a whole found: A TCR beta motif made up of several highly homologous amino acid variants appeared to be characteristic of blood from ankylosing spondylitis patients.

No cognate antigen is known for these TCRs. Sequencing was performed on blood, either unsorted or a sorted T cell fraction (not recorded which). The receptor set was obtained from a male donor with ankylosing spondylitis.

CDR3 sequence (DNA): TGTGCCAGCAGTGAATTCGGCGGGGGTTACGAGCAGTTCTTC. Translation gives CASSEFGGGYEQFF. This chain joins TRBV2 and TRBJ2-1; 7 nucleotides align to TRBD2. The CDR3 is 14 residues long. Unmatched junction bases numbered 8, after V lost 2 bases and J lost 10 bases. Germline values: CDR1 SNHLY, CDR2 FYNNEI.

The chain links TRBV20-1 to TRBJ1-1; 8 bases are a match to TRBD1. This CDR3 is built from 12 residues. With V trimmed by 6 bases and J by 4 bases, 4 bases remained unmatched. Germline V gene lookup returns CDR1 DFQATT and CDR2 SNEGSKA (reference sequence). CDR3 nucleotides: TGCAGTGCAAAACAGGGGGTCACTGAAGCTTTCTTT. Translated: CSAKQGVTEAFF.

Concerning this clonotype itself: Compared with germline, one end of the junction differs, possibly owing to a read error. The chain links TRBV20-1 to TRBJ1-4, with D unresolved. The CDR3 has 13 amino acids. Germline assignment: CDR1 DFQATT and CDR2 SNEGSKA (reference sequence). Here the CDR3 DNA reads TGCACTGCCCCCGTAGAGGTGCGGGAAAAACTGATTTTT. Its protein is CTAPVEVREKLIF.

The chain joins TRBV11-2 to TRBJ1-1; D is perhaps TRBD1 (5 bases). This CDR3 is built from 13 residues. The germline CDR1 and CDR2 sequences are SGHAT and FQNNGV. V dropped 6 bases and J dropped 5 bases, with 13 bases sitting between them. The CDR3 DNA reads TGTGCCAGCAGGCGACTAGGGGAGACTGAAGCTTTCTTT. It codes for CASRRLGETEAFF. The whole variable domain, filled in from reference TRBV11-2 and TRBJ1-1, reads EAGVAQSPRYKIIEKRQSVAFWCNPISGHATLYWYQQILGQGPKLLIQFQNNGVVDDSQLPKDRFSAERLKGVDSTLKIQPAKLEDSAVYLCASRRLGETEAFFGQGTRLTVV.

This clonotype has more than one count but fewer than ten. J is TRBJ1-6 and V is TRBV3-1; possible D gene TRBD1, 6 bases. From germline, CDR1 is LGHDT and CDR2 YNNKEL (reference sequence). There are 19 residues in the CDR3. Trimming cost V 0 bases and J 5 bases, with 20 bases left between them. DNA of the CDR3: TGTGCCAGCAGCCAAGATAAGGCTGGGACAAGGCCGAATAATTCACCCCTCCACTTT. Residues: CASSQDKAGTRPNNSPLHF.

This clonotype was counted between two and nine times. The chain joins TRBV7-6 to TRBJ1-5; D remains unclear. Trimming left V 6 bases short and J 0 bases short, with 12 bases between. Germline lookup yields CDR1 SGHVS and CDR2 FNYEAQ. The CDR3 loop spans 15 amino acids. CDR3 residues: CASSSDPYSNQPQHF. CDR3 coding DNA: TGTGCCAGCAGTTCGGACCCATATAGCAATCAGCCCCAGCATTTT.

This clonotype was observed a handful of times. The V and J genes are TRBV12-3 or TRBV12-4 and TRBJ2-1; 11 positions agree with TRBD1. V trimming: 3 bases; J trimming: 8 bases; junction bases outside the gene matches: 9. The length of the CDR3 is 16 residues. The CDR3 protein is CASSFRSGQGEDEQFF. In DNA, the CDR3 is TGTGCCAGCAGTTTTCGATCGGGACAGGGGGAGGATGAGCAGTTCTTC.

This clonotype was counted ten times or more. The chain joins TRBV7-2 to TRBJ2-3; D remains unclear. This CDR3 spans 13 amino acids. Trimming stripped 0 bases from V and 3 bases from J, with 4 bases between. Per germline, CDR1 SGHTA and CDR2 FQGNSA. The CDR3 DNA follows: TGTGCCAGCAGCTTAGCCCTAACAGATACGCAGTATTTT. This sequence encodes CASSLALTDTQYF.

This clonotype has at least ten counts. This sequence joins TRBV20-1 and TRBJ2-3; 8 bases map to TRBD2. CDR1 DFQATT and CDR2 SNEGSKA come from the germline V gene (reference sequence). The CDR3 has 13 residues. V dropped 5 bases and J dropped 6; count of bases not matched to a gene: 7. CDR3 in amino acids: CSAQPRGGDTQYF. Written as DNA, the CDR3 is TGCAGTGCTCAACCTCGGGGGGGGGATACGCAGTATTTT.

The V call is TRBV5-1, the J call TRBJ2-5; D possibly corresponds to TRBD1 (6 bases). Germline CDR1 and CDR2: SGHRS and YFSETQ. The CDR3 totals 14 residues. V was shortened by 3 bases and J by 1 base, with 10 bases between the two germline ends. The CDR3 DNA is TGCGCCAGCAGCTCTCGACAGGTCCAAGAGACCCAGTACTTC. Translating gives CASSSRQVQETQYF. Filled out from reference TRBV5-1 and TRBJ2-5, the complete variable domain reads KAGVTQTPRYLIKTRGQQVTLSCSPISGHRSVSWYQQTPGQGLQFLFEYFSETQRNKGNFPGRFSGRQFSNSRSEMNVSTLELGDSALYLCASSSRQVQETQYFGPGTRLLVL.

The V call is TRBV20-1, the J call TRBJ2-3; TRBD2 agrees at 11 bases. V shed 4 bases and J 4 bases; nucleotides not matched to a gene: 4. Germline loops: CDR1 DFQATT, CDR2 SNEGSKA (reference sequence). The CDR3 totals 14 residues. The CDR3 bases are TGCAGTGCTACCGGGACTAGCGGATCAGATACGCAGTATTTT. It yields the protein CSATGTSGSDTQYF.

There are a few counts of this clonotype. The rearrangement joins TRBV3-1 to TRBJ2-3, with D perhaps matching TRBD2 (6 bases). This CDR3 is built from 16 residues. Trimming stripped 4 bases from V and 3 bases from J, with 17 bases between. Germline values: CDR1 LGHDT, CDR2 YNNKEL (reference sequence). CDR3 DNA: TGTGCCAGCAGCCCTGTCCCCGGGGGTGGAACAGATACGCAGTATTTT. Protein: CASSPVPGGGTDTQYF.

The rearrangement joins TRBV19 to TRBJ2-1; 9 positions match TRBD2. The CDR3 loop spans 14 amino acids. Germline CDR1 LNHDA, CDR2 SQIVND (reference sequence). V shed 0 bases and J 12 bases; nucleotides not matched to a gene: 6. The CDR3 is CASSIELAGRTQFF. CDR3 in DNA: TGTGCCAGTAGTATAGAGCTAGCGGGAAGGACGCAGTTCTTC.